Listed below are T cell receptor beta chains from one sample, sequenced in a study of regulatory T cells in long-lasting Graves disease. TCRdb reanalysed the multiplex PCR reads using MiXCR and keeps one entry per CDR3 protein. The sample includes more than 300,000 distinct CDR3 sequences, 15% to 19% of them seen just once. This specimen was peripheral blood mononuclear cells (PBMCs), taken at new diagnosis, from a patient treated with antithyroid drugs. Receptor source: a female donor with Graves disease. CDR3s include the opening cysteine and the closing phenylalanine or tryptophan. The D gene is left open where the match is weak. Clone size, where shown, is once, few, many, or a class for clones that have expanded.

j_call v_call d_call clone_size cdr3_aa cdr3_nt
TRBJ1-2 TRBV19 - - CASTGDSDGYTF TGTGCCAGTACGGGGGATTCCGATGGCTACACCTTC
TRBJ2-5 TRBV20-1 TRBD2 many CSARVSGSRETQYF TGCAGTGCTAGAGTTAGCGGGAGTCGAGAGACCCAGTACTTC
TRBJ1-5 TRBV6-1 - - CASRGGPNQPQHF TGTGCCAGCAGGGGGGGACCCAATCAGCCCCAGCATTTT
TRBJ1-1 TRBV25-1 TRBD1 many CASSDRTGGSKTEAFF TGTGCCAGCAGTGATCGGACAGGGGGTTCGAAAACTGAAGCTTTCTTT
TRBJ1-5 TRBV4-1 - many CASSQVSGAQPQHF TGCGCCAGCAGCCAAGTGTCAGGCGCGCAGCCCCAGCATTTT
TRBJ1-2 TRBV5-8 - many CASSFGNGYTF -
TRBJ1-6 TRBV6-5 - few CASSSFSLLTLHF TGTGCCAGCAGTTCCTTCAGTCTACTCACCCTCCACTTT
TRBJ1-2 TRBV5-5 - - CASSLALAGERYTF TGTGCCAGCAGCTTAGCGCTCGCAGGGGAGCGCTACACCTTC
TRBJ1-2 TRBV9 - many CASSVGSRNYGYTF TGTGCCAGCAGCGTAGGATCAAGGAACTATGGCTACACCTTC
TRBJ1-2 TRBV29-1 - - CSATKDSHQIQRGYTF TGCAGCGCGACCAAGGACAGCCATCAAATACAGAGGGGCTACACCTTC
TRBJ1-6 TRBV6-4 - - CASGKRAGDSPLHF TGTGCCAGCGGCAAAAGAGCTGGGGATTCACCCCTCCACTTT
TRBJ1-4 TRBV7-2 - many CASSLWAGIANEKLFF TGTGCCAGCAGCTTATGGGCAGGGATTGCTAATGAAAAACTGTTTTTT
TRBJ1-1 TRBV10-3 TRBD1 many CATRTGAPEAFF TGTGCCACCCGGACAGGGGCGCCTGAAGCTTTCTTT
TRBJ2-5 TRBV7-8 - - CASSLAPTWETQYF TGTGCCAGCAGCTTAGCGCCGACGTGGGAGACCCAGTACTTC
TRBJ1-2 TRBV9 TRBD1 many CASSPGTGGLGYTF TGTGCCAGCAGCCCGGGGACAGGGGGACTTGGCTACACCTTC
TRBJ1-2 TRBV7-9 - many CASSLVVAANYGYTF TGTGCCAGCAGCCTAGTTGTGGCAGCTAACTATGGCTACACCTTC
TRBJ2-4 TRBV6-1 - few CATMGVQNIQYF TGTGCCACGATGGGTGTCCAAAACATTCAGTACTTC
TRBJ2-7 TRBV7-2 - many CASSLASGRTYEQYF TGTGCCAGCAGCTTAGCGTCAGGGCGCACCTACGAGCAGTACTTC
TRBJ1-1 TRBV12-3/TRBV12-4 - many CASSFSAGAEAFF TGTGCCAGCAGTTTTTCAGCTGGCGCTGAAGCTTTCTTT
TRBJ2-1 TRBV6-2/TRBV6-3 TRBD1 many CASSPTPGQSYNEQFF TGTGCCAGCAGTCCTACACCGGGACAGTCCTACAATGAGCAGTTCTTC
TRBJ1-5 TRBV13 TRBD1 many CASSEWGQGDNQPQHF TGTGCCAGCAGCGAGTGGGGACAGGGGGACAATCAGCCCCAGCATTTT
TRBJ1-6 TRBV7-8 - many CASSYKPVDSPLHF TGTGCCAGCAGCTACAAGCCCGTGGATTCACCCCTCCACTTT